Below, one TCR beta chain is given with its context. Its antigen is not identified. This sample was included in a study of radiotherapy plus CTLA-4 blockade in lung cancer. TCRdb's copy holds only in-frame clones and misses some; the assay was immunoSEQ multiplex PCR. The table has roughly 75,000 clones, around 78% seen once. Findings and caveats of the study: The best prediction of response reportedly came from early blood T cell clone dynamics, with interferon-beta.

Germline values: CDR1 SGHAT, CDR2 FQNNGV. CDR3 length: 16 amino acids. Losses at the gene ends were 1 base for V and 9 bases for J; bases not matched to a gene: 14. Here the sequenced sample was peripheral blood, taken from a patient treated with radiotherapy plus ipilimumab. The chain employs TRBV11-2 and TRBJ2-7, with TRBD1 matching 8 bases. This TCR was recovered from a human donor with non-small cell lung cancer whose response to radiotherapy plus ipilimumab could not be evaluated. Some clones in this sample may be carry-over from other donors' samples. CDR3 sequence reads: CASSLGWTGRERRQYF. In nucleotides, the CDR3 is TGTGCCAGCAGCTTAGGATGGACAGGGAGAGAGCGGAGGCAGTACTTC. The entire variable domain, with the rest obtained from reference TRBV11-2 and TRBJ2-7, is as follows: EAGVAQSPRYKIIEKRQSVAFWCNPISGHATLYWYQQILGQGPKLLIQFQNNGVVDDSQLPKDRFSAERLKGVDSTLKIQPAKLEDSAVYLCASSLGWTGRERRQYFGPGTRLTVT.